This TCR beta chain was captured in a study of T cells in Graves' hyperthyroidism and ophthalmopathy (dated by TCRdb to the late 2010s). Background on the whole study: A discovery cohort of roughly 100 patients, roughly 43 with Graves' ophthalmopathy and 55 to 60 with stable Graves' hyperthyroidism, was used to find distinguishing TCR V-J signatures. Prospective prediction of ophthalmopathy was tested in an independent validation cohort consisting of 18 hyperthyroidism patients and approximately 16 patients who later progressed to ophthalmopathy. For training and testing, the 100 or so patients in the discovery cohort were randomly divided in a 7:3 ratio. In more than 5 Graves' hyperthyroidism patients, the study also compared T-cell repertoires from thyroid tissue with T-cell repertoires from blood. After blood sampling, hyperthyroidism patients were treated with methimazole at a starting dose of 30 mg daily, and ophthalmopathy patients were treated with high-dose intravenous methylprednisolone. The paper reports TCR Vbeta CDR3 sequencing of fewer than 150 peripheral blood samples: fewer than 50 ophthalmopathy, over 70 hyperthyroidism and around 17 progressor patients. Overall study results and their limits: Most expanded thyroid clonotypes (frequency above 0.001) were also detected in blood, a finding suggesting that blood repertoires may reflect thyroid immune responses. No statistical method was used to set the sample size in advance, and investigators knew the group allocation. In validation, the model predicted progression to ophthalmopathy with approximately 71% sensitivity and over 72% specificity, a median of 6.5 months before onset. A model built on a 13 V-J signature distinguished ophthalmopathy from stable hyperthyroidism, reaching 87.88% sensitivity and approximately 83% specificity in cross-validation and 80%/75% in testing.

This clonotype came up a few times. The antigen it binds to is not known. No much larger clone is present one base from it, and per-base qualities are unavailable. Taken from cysteine to phenylalanine, the CDR3 has 17 residues. Just the 51-base CDR3 DNA is kept, in frame starting at base 1. For this chain, trimming is 5 bases at the V end and 2 bases at the J end, and the number of junction bases without a gene match is 13. Reading the germline V gene gives CDR1 SGHVS and CDR2 FQNEAQ. A patient counted as having stable Graves' hyperthyroidism if no progression to ophthalmopathy occurred over 18 months of follow-up. Hyperthyroidism patients were newly diagnosed, with disease duration under 2 months, and aged 18 to 65 years. The study excluded patients with uncontrolled infections, other autoimmune diseases, pregnancy or lactation. Diagnoses were established on the basis of clinical symptoms, serum thyroxine and TRAb, thyroid ultrasound, and orbital computed tomography. Total RNA was extracted with Trizol reagent, and quality was checked on an Agilent 2100 Bioanalyzer.

TCR beta CDR3 regions were amplified from RNA transcripts. The TCR CDR3 was subjected to a first round of RT-PCR using the HTBI primer set and the Qiagen OneStep RT-PCR kit. A second multiplex PCR round built the libraries, followed by size selection and purification. Libraries were sequenced paired-end with 100 bp reads on an Illumina HiSeq2000. Turning to the authors' computational methods: Raw data were processed with SOAPnuke, discarding reads with adapters, uncalled bases, mean Phred below 15, or no exact constant-primer or identifier match. COPE v1.2.5 was used to merge high-quality paired reads, and clonotypes were defined as unique nucleotide sequences. Clonotypes were aligned to IMGT TRBV, TRBD and TRBJ reference segments using MiTCR v1.1. The analysis was restricted to V-J combinations with a frequency above 0.0001, which together covered 98% to 99.2% of the repertoires. The TCS score was defined as F50 (clonal expansion) divided by E x V (chaos), with BLOSUM62-based TCRdist calculated between CDR3 peptides within each V-J. Welch's t-statistics and random forest reduced approximately 520 V-J features to 13, which were used in a naive Bayes classifier (R e1071). TCRdb reprocessed the public reads (quality trimming at Q25 with fastp, clone calling with MiXCR) and kept in-frame beta chains. Each CDR3 protein gets just one entry, which takes the most common genes and DNA from the rows behind it. What appears here as the V and J calls and clone size reflects TCRdb's work, not the paper's. The sample includes approximately 590,000 distinct CDR3 sequences, with around 42% observed a single time. Of the sample, roughly 8.2% is held by the ten largest clones.

Material: peripheral blood or thyroid tissue (not recorded which). The receptor comes from a woman aged 18 to 35 with Graves' hyperthyroidism. Donor details come from another sample of the same person, matched by shared clones. The rearrangement joined TRBV7-8 to TRBJ2-5, with 8 bases aligning to TRBD1. The sequenced DNA: TGTGCCAGCAGCAAAAGACAGGGGATACTTGGACAAGAGACCCAGTACTTC. This sequence encodes CASSKRQGILGQETQYF. This CDR3, with the reference TRBV7-8 and TRBJ2-5 proteins standing in past its ends, gives the full variable domain GAGVSQSPRYKVAKRGQDVALRCDPISGHVSLFWYQQALGQGPEFLTYFQNEAQLDKSGLPSDRFFAERPEGSVSTLKIQRTQQEDSAVYLCASSKRQGILGQETQYFGPGTRLLVL.